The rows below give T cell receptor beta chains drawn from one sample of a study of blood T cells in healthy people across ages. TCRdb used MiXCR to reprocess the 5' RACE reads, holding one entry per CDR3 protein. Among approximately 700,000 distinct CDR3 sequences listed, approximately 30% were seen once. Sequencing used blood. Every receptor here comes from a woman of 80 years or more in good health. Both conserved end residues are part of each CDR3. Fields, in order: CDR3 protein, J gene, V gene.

CAIRGVGETQYF | TRBJ2-5 | TRBV10-3
CSVPGRGNTIYF | TRBJ1-3 | TRBV20-1
CSARDPGRNNEQFF | TRBJ2-1 | TRBV20-1
CSARLRTGGQETQYF | TRBJ2-5 | TRBV20-1
CAISESTGEQYF | TRBJ2-7 | TRBV10-3
CASSLTTAYYNEQFF | TRBJ2-1 | TRBV7-2
CASSPPGHNYGYTF | TRBJ1-2 | TRBV18
CASSLEARVKYGYTF | TRBJ1-2 | TRBV5-1
CATGPRDEKLFF | TRBJ1-4 | TRBV25-1
CASSLAGVVSEKLFF | TRBJ1-4 | TRBV5-1
CASSLTRTGSPLHF | TRBJ1-6 | TRBV7-2
CASSLLGDPGPQYF | TRBJ2-5 | TRBV28
CASSLQQGNEQFF | TRBJ2-1 | TRBV9
CASSLGHANTEAFF | TRBJ1-1 | TRBV5-5
CSAANRGDDTGELFF | TRBJ2-2 | TRBV20-1
CASSRQGGNQPQHF | TRBJ1-5 | TRBV7-2
CAISESARGQGDTQYF | TRBJ2-3 | TRBV10-3
CTSSYSDIQETQYF | - | TRBV6-5
CASSSRHLGAVSTNEKLFF | TRBJ1-4 | TRBV12-3/TRBV12-4
CASSVLDRVKTTEAFF | TRBJ1-1 | TRBV7-2
CAWSALAGSNQPQHF | TRBJ1-5 | TRBV30
CSAKPTGRMNTEAFF | TRBJ1-1 | TRBV20-1
CASSSSDRINYGYTF | TRBJ1-2 | TRBV5-6
CASSLLGQGAGEQFF | TRBJ2-1 | TRBV27
CSPAVGTQYF | TRBJ2-3 | TRBV29-1
CASRLAGGRGYQETQYF | TRBJ2-5 | TRBV5-1
CASSESGGYHLYGYTF | TRBJ1-2 | TRBV7-9
CASSLAWTSGTDTQYF | TRBJ2-3 | TRBV11-2
CASSLTSGGSPLHF | TRBJ1-6 | TRBV7-7
CASSQESPARNYGYTF | TRBJ1-2 | TRBV4-1
CASSPRNRGDGYTF | TRBJ1-2 | TRBV5-4
CSARVQAGVYEQYF | TRBJ2-7 | TRBV20-1
CASSPGTGGFYGYTF | TRBJ1-2 | TRBV7-3
CASRPPGIGGADNEQFF | TRBJ2-1 | TRBV7-2
CSASDGLETQYF | - | TRBV20-1
CSARGTGEKAFF | TRBJ1-1 | TRBV20-1
CSVETDLNSGANVLTF | TRBJ2-6 | TRBV29-1
CASSVSPDGDEKLFF | TRBJ1-4 | TRBV9
CASSSGIGKGTQYF | - | TRBV7-9
CSAGPPGIGFYGYTF | TRBJ1-2 | TRBV20-1
CASCSSGEGEEAQYF | TRBJ2-5 | TRBV28
CASSVSYRRANYGYTF | TRBJ1-2 | TRBV9
CASRLDGGMNTEAFF | TRBJ1-1 | TRBV6-2/TRBV6-3
CASSPPYQGAKNIQYF | TRBJ2-4 | TRBV7-2
CASRSSDTDTQYF | TRBJ2-3 | TRBV27
CASSLGPAGDTQYF | TRBJ2-3 | TRBV12-3/TRBV12-4
CASSQSAGTNYGYTF | TRBJ1-2 | TRBV4-1
CASSVEDRGNEQFF | TRBJ2-1 | TRBV6-1
CASSERITGLEDTQYF | TRBJ2-3 | TRBV6-1